The sequence of this TCR beta chain was determined in a study of CD8 T cells in ankylosing spondylitis. The study, taken as a whole, reports: Disease-linked clones were found to be CD8+ and relatively rare in peripheral blood.

This clonotype was detected only a few times. No antigen is known for it. Quantitative barcoded 5'-RACE was used to prepare TCR beta libraries. A single record per CDR3 protein comes from TCRdb applying MiXCR to the 5' RACE reads. The data contain roughly 180,000 distinct CDR3 sequences, around 8.9% of them singletons. CDR3 size: 15 residues. With 1 base removed from V and 3 bases from J, the gap between germline ends came to 13 bases. Germline assignment: CDR1 LNHDA and CDR2 SQIVND (reference sequence). The clonotype originates from a female donor with ankylosing spondylitis or in good health (not recorded which). The chain joins TRBV19 to TRBJ2-7; maybe TRBD2 (5 bases). The sample consisted of blood, either unsorted or a sorted T cell fraction (not recorded which). The CDR3 DNA is TGTGCCAGTAGTATAGGCTCTGTGGGGAGCTACGAGCAGTACTTC. The encoded protein is CASSIGSVGSYEQYF.